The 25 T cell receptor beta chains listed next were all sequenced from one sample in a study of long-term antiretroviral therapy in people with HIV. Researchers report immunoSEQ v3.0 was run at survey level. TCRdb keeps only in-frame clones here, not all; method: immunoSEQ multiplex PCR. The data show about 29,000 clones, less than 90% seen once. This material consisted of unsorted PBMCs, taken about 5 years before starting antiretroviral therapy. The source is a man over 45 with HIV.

CDR3 nucleotides: TGCAGTGCTAGTAGCACAGATACGCAGTATTTT. Translated: CSASSTDTQYF. The V call is TRBV20-1, the J call TRBJ2-3; D uncertain. Trimming left V 3 bases short and J 0 bases short, with 1 base between. This CDR3 has 11 residues. Germline V gene data show CDR1 as DFQATT and CDR2 as SNEGSKA (reference sequence).

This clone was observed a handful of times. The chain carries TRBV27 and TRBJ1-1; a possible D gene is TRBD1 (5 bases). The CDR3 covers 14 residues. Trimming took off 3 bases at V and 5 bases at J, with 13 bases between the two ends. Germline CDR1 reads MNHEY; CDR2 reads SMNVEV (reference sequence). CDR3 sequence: CASSFDSRGTEAFF. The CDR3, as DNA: TGTGCCAGCAGTTTCGACAGCCGTGGAACTGAAGCTTTCTTT.

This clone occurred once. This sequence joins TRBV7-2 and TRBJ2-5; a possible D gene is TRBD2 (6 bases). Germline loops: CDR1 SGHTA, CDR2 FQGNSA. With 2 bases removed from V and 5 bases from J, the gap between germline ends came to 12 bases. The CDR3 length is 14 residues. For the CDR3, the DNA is TGTGCCAGCAGCTTAAACGGGGGTCAGGAGACCCAGTACTTC. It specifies CASSLNGGQETQYF.

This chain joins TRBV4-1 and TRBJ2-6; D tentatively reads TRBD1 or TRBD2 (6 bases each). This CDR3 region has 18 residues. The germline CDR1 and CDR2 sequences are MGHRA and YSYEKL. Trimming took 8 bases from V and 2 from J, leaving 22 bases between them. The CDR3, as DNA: TGCGCCAGCGGTTTCTTCGTATGGGGGGCGACTGGGGCCAACGTCCTGACTTTC. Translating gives CASGFFVWGATGANVLTF.

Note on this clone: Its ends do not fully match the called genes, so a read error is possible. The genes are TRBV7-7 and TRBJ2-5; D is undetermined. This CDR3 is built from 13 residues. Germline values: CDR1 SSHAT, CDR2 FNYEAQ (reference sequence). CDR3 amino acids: CASSSIGQETQYF. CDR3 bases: TGTGCTAGCAGCTCCATAGGCCAAGAGACCCAGTACTTC.

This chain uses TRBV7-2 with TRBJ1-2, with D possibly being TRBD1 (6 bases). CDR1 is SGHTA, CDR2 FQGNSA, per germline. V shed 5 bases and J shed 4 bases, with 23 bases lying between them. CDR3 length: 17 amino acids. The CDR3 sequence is CASSPGGRVGYGYGYTF. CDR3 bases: TGTGCCAGCAGCCCGGGGGGCAGGGTAGGATATGGCTATGGCTACACCTTC.

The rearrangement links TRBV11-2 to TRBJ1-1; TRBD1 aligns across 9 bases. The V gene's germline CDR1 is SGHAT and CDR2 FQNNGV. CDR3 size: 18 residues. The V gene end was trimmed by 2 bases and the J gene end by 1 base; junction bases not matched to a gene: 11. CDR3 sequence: CASSLYPKQGAGNTEAFF. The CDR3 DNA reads TGTGCCAGCAGCTTATATCCTAAACAGGGGGCGGGGAACACTGAAGCTTTCTTT.

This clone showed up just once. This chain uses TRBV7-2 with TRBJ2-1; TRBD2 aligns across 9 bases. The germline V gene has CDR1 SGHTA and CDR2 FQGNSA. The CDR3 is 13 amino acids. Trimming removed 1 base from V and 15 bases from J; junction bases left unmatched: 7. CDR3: CASSLVVAGVRFF. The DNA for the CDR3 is TGTGCCAGCAGCTTAGTAGTAGCGGGAGTACGGTTCTTC.

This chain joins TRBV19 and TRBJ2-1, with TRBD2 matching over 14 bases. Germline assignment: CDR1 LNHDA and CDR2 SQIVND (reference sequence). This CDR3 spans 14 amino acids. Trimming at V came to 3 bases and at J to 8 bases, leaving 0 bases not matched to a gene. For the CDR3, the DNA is TGTGCCAGTAGTATGGGACTAGCGGGAGATGAGCAGTTCTTC. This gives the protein CASSMGLAGDEQFF.

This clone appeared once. CDR3 nucleotide sequence: TGTGCCAGCAGCTTAGGACAGGGTGAAGGTCAGCCCCAGCATTTT. It codes for CASSLGQGEGQPQHF. The rearrangement uses TRBV7-9 and TRBJ1-5, with TRBD1 matching 7 bases. Germline V gene lookup returns CDR1 SEHNR and CDR2 FQNEAQ (reference sequence). The CDR3 loop spans 15 amino acids. Losses at the gene ends were 1 base for V and 6 bases for J; bases not matched to a gene: 6. Full variable domain (remainder filled in from reference TRBV7-9 and TRBJ1-5): DTGVSQNPRHKITKRGQNVTFRCDPISEHNRLYWYRQTLGQGPEFLTYFQNEAQLEKSRLLSDRFSAERPKGSFSTLEIQRTEQGDSAMYLCASSLGQGEGQPQHFGDGTRLSIL.

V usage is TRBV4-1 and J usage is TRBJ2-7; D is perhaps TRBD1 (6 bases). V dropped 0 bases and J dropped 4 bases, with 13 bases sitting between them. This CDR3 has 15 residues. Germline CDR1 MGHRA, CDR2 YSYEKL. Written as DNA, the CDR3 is TGCGCCAGCAGCCAAGAGGAGACAGGATCGTACGAGCAGTACTTC. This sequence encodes CASSQEETGSYEQYF.

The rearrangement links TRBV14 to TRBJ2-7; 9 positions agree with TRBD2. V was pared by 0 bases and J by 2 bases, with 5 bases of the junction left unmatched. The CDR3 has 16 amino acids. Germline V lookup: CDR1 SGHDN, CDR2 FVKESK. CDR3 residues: CASSQDSLAGTYEQYF. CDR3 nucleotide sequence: TGTGCCAGCAGCCAAGATTCGCTAGCGGGAACCTACGAGCAGTACTTC.

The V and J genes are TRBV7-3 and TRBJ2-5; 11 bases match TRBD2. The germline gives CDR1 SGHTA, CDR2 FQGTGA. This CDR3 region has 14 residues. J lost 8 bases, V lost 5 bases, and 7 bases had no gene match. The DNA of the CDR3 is TGTGCCAGCAGCCTATCTAGCGGGGGGCGAACCCAGTACTTC. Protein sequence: CASSLSSGGRTQYF.

CDR3 coding DNA: TGTGCCAGCAGCCTATCCTCTTCCCATGAGCAGTTCTTC. Its protein product is CASSLSSSHEQFF. This chain uses TRBV7-9 with TRBJ2-1; D remains ambiguous. This CDR3 has 13 amino acids. Germline V CDR1 and CDR2: SEHNR, FQNEAQ (reference sequence). Deletions cut 5 bases from V and 8 bases from J, with 13 bases between.

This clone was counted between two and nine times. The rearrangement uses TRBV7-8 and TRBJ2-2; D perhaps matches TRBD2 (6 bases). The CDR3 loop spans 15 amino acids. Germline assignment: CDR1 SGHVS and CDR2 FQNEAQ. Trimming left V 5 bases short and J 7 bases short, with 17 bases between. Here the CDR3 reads CASSPRDSTSGELFF. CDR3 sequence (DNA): TGTGCCAGCAGCCCCCGGGACTCCACCAGCGGGGAGCTGTTTTTT.

The chain's CDR3 is CASSYLVASNSYNEQFF. The CDR3 nucleotides read TGTGCCAGCAGCTATCTGGTGGCGTCGAACTCCTACAATGAGCAGTTCTTC. This chain joins TRBV9 and TRBJ2-1; D gene ambiguous. The CDR3 has 17 amino acids. The V end was cut by 4 bases, the J end by 0 bases, with 17 bases between. Looked up from germline, CDR1 is SGDLS and CDR2 is YYNGEE.

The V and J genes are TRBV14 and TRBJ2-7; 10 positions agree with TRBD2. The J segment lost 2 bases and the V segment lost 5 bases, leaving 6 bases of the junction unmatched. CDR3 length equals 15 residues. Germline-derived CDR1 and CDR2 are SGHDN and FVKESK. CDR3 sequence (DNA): TGTGCCAGCAGCGAAGGACTAGCGGCGGCCTACGAGCAGTACTTC. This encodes CASSEGLAAAYEQYF. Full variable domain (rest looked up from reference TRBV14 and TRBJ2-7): EAGVTQFPSHSVIEKGQTVTLRCDPISGHDNLYWYRRVMGKEIKFLLHFVKESKQDESGMPNNRFLAERTGGTYSTLKVQPAELEDSGVYFCASSEGLAAAYEQYFGPGTRLTVT.

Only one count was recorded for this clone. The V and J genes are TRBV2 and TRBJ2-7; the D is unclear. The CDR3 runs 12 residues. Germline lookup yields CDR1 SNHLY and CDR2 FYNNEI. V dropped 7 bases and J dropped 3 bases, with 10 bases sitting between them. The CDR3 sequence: CASTGSLYEQYF. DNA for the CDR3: TGTGCCAGCACGGGCAGCCTCTACGAGCAGTACTTC.

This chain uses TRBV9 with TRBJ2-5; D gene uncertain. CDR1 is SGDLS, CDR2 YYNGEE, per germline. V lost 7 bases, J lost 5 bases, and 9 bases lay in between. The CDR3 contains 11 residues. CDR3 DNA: TGTGCCAGCGGGGTGACTGAGACCCAGTACTTC. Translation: CASGVTETQYF.

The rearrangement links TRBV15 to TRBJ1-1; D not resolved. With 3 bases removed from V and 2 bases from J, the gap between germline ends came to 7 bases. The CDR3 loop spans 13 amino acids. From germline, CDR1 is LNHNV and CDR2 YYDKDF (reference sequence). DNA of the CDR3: TGTGCCACCAGCAGCGCTTTAAACACTGAAGCTTTCTTT. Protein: CATSSALNTEAFF. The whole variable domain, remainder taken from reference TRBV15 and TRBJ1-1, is DAMVIQNPRYQVTQFGKPVTLSCSQTLNHNVMYWYQQKSSQAPKLLFHYYDKDFNNEADTPDNFQSRRPNTSFCFLDIRSPGLGDTAMYLCATSSALNTEAFFGQGTRLTVV.

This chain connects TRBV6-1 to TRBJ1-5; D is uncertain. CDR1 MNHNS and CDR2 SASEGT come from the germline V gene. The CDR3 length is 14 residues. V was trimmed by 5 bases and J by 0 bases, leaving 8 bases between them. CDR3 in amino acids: CASSNVNSNQPQHF. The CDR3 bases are TGTGCCAGCAGTAATGTAAATAGCAATCAGCCCCAGCATTTT.

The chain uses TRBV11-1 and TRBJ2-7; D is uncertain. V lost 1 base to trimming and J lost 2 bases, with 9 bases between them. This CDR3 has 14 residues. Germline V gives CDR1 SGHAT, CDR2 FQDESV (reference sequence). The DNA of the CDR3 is TGTGCCAGCAGCTTAGAGCAGGAAACCTACGAGCAGTACTTC. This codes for CASSLEQETYEQYF.

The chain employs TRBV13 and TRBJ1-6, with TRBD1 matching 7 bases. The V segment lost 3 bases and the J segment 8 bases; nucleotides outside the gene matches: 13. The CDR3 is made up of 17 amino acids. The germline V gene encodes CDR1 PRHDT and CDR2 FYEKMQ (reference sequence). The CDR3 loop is CASSFRVRDSFYSPLHF. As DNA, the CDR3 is TGTGCCAGCAGCTTTAGAGTTCGGGACAGTTTCTATTCACCCCTCCACTTT.

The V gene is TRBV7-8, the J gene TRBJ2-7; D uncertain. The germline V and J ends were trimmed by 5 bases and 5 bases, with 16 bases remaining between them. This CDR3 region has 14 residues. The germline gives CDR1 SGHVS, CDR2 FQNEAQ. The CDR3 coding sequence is TGTGCCAGCAGCCCCGACGGACGTCAGAACGAGCAGTACTTC. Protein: CASSPDGRQNEQYF.

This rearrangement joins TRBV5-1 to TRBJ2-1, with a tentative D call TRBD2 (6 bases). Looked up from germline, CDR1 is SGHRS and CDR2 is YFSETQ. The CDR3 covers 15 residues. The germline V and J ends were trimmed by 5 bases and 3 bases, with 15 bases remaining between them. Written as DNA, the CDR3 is TGCGCCAGCAGTCAGGTGGGCGGGAACTACAATGAGCAGTTCTTC. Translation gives CASSQVGGNYNEQFF.